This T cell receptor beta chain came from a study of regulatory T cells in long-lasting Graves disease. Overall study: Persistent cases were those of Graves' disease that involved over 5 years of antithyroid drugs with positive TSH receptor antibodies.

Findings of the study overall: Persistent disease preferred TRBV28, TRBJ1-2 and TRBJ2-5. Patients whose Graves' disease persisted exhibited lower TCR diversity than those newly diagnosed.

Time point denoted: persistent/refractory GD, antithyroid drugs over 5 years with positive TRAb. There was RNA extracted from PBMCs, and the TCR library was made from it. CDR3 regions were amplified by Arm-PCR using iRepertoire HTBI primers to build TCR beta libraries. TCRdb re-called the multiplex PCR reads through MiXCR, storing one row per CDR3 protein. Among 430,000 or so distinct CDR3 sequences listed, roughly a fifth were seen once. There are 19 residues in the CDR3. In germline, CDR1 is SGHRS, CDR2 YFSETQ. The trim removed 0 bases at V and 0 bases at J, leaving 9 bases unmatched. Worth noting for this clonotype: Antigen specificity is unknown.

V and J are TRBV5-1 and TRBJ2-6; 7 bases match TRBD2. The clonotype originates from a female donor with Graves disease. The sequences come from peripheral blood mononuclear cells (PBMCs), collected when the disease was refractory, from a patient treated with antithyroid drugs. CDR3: CASSLGSGGSLSGANVLTF. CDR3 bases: TGCGCCAGCAGCTTGGGGTCGGGAGGCTCACTCTCTGGGGCCAACGTCCTGACTTTC.